This T cell receptor beta chain was identified during a study of T cell repertoires in cytomegalovirus infection. The wider study: CMV infection and matching HLA type were both indicated by public TCR beta signatures.

To note about this clonotype: No antigen is known for it.

TCRdb reanalysed the reads using MiXCR and keeps one entry per CDR3 protein. The sample holds a few hundred thousand distinct CDR3 sequences, about 42% seen once. CDR3 length: 15 amino acids. V shed 0 bases and J shed 3 bases, with 11 bases lying between them. CDR1 is SGHDT, CDR2 YYEEEE, per germline. Regarding the study as a whole: Carriers of CMV and the relevant HLA type were discriminated by public TCR beta frequency.

The sample consisted of cultured PBMCs, taken from culture after CMV antigen stimulation. The rearrangement uses TRBV5-6 and TRBJ2-3; D might be TRBD1 or TRBD2, each matching 5 bases. The origin of this receptor is a human donor in good health (CMV status not recorded). Some clones in this sample may be carry-over from other donors' samples. The CDR3 DNA reads as TGTGCCAGCAGCTTGGAGGGCTGGGGGACAGATACGCAGTATTTT. Encoded protein: CASSLEGWGTDTQYF.